A selection of T cell receptor beta chains follows, all from one sample in a study of T cell responses to AZD1222 COVID-19 vaccine. Data came from immunoSEQ multiplex PCR; TCRdb stores just in-frame clones and leaves some out. Of 69,000 or so clones in the sample, approximately 90% were seen once. The specimen comprised peripheral blood, sampled 28 days after the second dose of the MenACWY control vaccine. The receptors shown here come from an adult who received the MenACWY meningococcal vaccine as a control. The CDR3 runs from the conserved cysteine through the conserved F or W. The order of the fields is D gene, clone size, V gene, J gene, CDR3 DNA, CDR3 protein. The D gene is left open where the match is weak. The size entry is marked missing in some rows and otherwise reads once, few, many or a size class.

-	once	TRBV7-2	TRBJ2-3	TGTGCCAGCACCCTAACGAGGACCGGGAGATCAGATACGCAGTATTTT	CASTLTRTGRSDTQYF
-	-	TRBV4-3	TRBJ2-3	TGCGCCAGCAGCCAAGCCCAGGGCGGGGCAAGCACAGATACGCAGTATTTT	CASSQAQGGASTDTQYF
-	-	TRBV19	TRBJ1-1	TGTGCCAGTAGTATAGTTGGACAGCTCTCTAACACTGAAGCTTTCTTT	CASSIVGQLSNTEAFF
-	-	TRBV6-5	TRBJ1-2	TGTGCCAGCAGTCGCGGCAGGTCGGAGGGCTACACCTTC	CASSRGRSEGYTF
TRBD1	-	TRBV5-4	TRBJ2-1	TGTGCCAGCAGCTTGAGCCCGGGACAGTACAATGAGCAGTTCTTC	CASSLSPGQYNEQFF
TRBD1	few	TRBV28	TRBJ1-3	TGTGCCAGCAGTTTAGCAGGGGGAACCGGGGGAAACACCATATATTTT	CASSLAGGTGGNTIYF
TRBD2	-	TRBV5-5	TRBJ2-1	TGTGCCAGCAGCCCCGGGACTAGCGGGAGCTCCTACAATGAGCAGTTCTTC	CASSPGTSGSSYNEQFF
-	-	TRBV2	TRBJ1-1	TGTGCCAGCAGTGCCTACACGCTCAACACTGAAGCTTTCTTT	CASSAYTLNTEAFF
TRBD2	once	TRBV7-2	TRBJ2-5	TGTGCCAGCAGCTTGTGGACTAGTGTGGGAGAGACCCAGTACTTC	CASSLWTSVGETQYF
-	-	TRBV11-2	TRBJ1-2	TGTGCCAGCAGCTTAGATTTTGGGTCCAACTATGGCTACACCTTC	CASSLDFGSNYGYTF
-	-	TRBV7-9	TRBJ1-1	TGTGCCAGCAGCTTCAACAGGAACACTGAAGCTTTCTTT	CASSFNRNTEAFF
-	-	TRBV4-3	TRBJ2-7	TGCGCCAGCAGCCAAGAAGGTCCAGGGCAATACGAGCAGTACTTC	CASSQEGPGQYEQYF
TRBD2	once	TRBV28	TRBJ2-5	TGTGCCAGCAGCCGACCGGTCGGGGGGAGGACCCAGTACTTC	CASSRPVGGRTQYF
TRBD2	-	TRBV3-1/TRBV3-2	TRBJ2-5	TGTGCCAGCAGCCCTCGGACTAGCGGGATGGGGACCCAGTACTTC	CASSPRTSGMGTQYF
-	-	TRBV27	TRBJ1-1	TGTGCCAGCAGTTTGACCTCCGGGGGAGGCTCTGAAGCTTTCTTT	CASSLTSGGGSEAFF
TRBD1	-	TRBV25-1	TRBJ1-2	TGTGCCAGCACTCCTTTCTCCGGGACAGCAATACGTTCCTTC	CASTPFSGTAIRSF
-	-	TRBV7-3	TRBJ2-3	TGTGCCAGCAGCCGGGTACAGGGTTCAGATACGCAGTATTTT	CASSRVQGSDTQYF
TRBD2	once	TRBV4-1	TRBJ2-1	TGCGCCAGCAGCCAAGGAGGGCGGGGGGCCTTCAATGAGCAGTTCTTC	CASSQGGRGAFNEQFF
TRBD2	-	TRBV25-1	TRBJ2-5	TGTGCCAGCAGTGATTGGCAGGGAGGGAAAGAGACCCAGTACTTC	CASSDWQGGKETQYF
-	-	TRBV2	TRBJ2-3	TGTGCCAGCAACCCATCGCGCGCCGATACGCAGTATTTT	CASNPSRADTQYF
TRBD1	-	TRBV24-1	TRBJ2-1	TGTGCCACCTCGACAGGGGGTTCTCCCTACAATGAGCAGTTCTTC	CATSTGGSPYNEQFF
-	-	TRBV6-5	TRBJ2-7	TGTGCCAGCAGCTCCCTGCCTGACGGTTACGAGCAGTACTTC	CASSSLPDGYEQYF
TRBD1	few	TRBV11-2	TRBJ2-7	TGTGCCAGCAGCTCCAAGGGACAGGGGAAGTGGGAGCAGTACTTC	CASSSKGQGKWEQYF
TRBD2	-	TRBV28	TRBJ2-2	TGTGCCAGCAGTTTTTCCTACGGACTAGCGGGAGTAGTAACCGGGGAGCTGTTTTTT	CASSFSYGLAGVVTGELFF
-	-	TRBV5-1	TRBJ1-1	TGCGCCAGCAGCTTGTCGGCCAGGGGCACTGAAGCTTTCTTT	CASSLSARGTEAFF
-	-	TRBV4-2	TRBJ1-6	TGTGCCAGCAGCCAAGCGGGCAGGGTTGATTCACCCCTCCACTTT	CASSQAGRVDSPLHF
TRBD1	-	TRBV3-1/TRBV3-2	TRBJ1-2	TGTGCCAGCAGCCCCGTTTCGACAGGGGTTTCGGTATCGTACGGCTACACCTTC	CASSPVSTGVSVSYGYTF
-	-	TRBV28	TRBJ1-2	TGTGCCAGCAGTTTCCCCCTCTTGGGCAGCCCTTATGGCTACACCTTC	CASSFPLLGSPYGYTF
TRBD1	-	TRBV3-1/TRBV3-2	TRBJ1-5	TGTGCCAGCAGCCAAGAACCCGGGACAGGTATTTTGTTCAGCAATCAGCCCCAGCATTTT	CASSQEPGTGILFSNQPQHF